This T cell receptor (beta chain) was recorded in a study of PD-1 blockade in classical Hodgkin lymphoma. Study-wide results and caveats: When set against healthy donors, newly diagnosed patients were reported to show lower baseline TCR diversity.

Profiling relied on immunoSEQ multiplex PCR, and the TCRdb table lists in-frame clones only, not all of them. This sample has 14,000 to 15,000 clones, with around 90% found just once. The CDR3 is 16 residues long. The ends lost 4 bases at V and 4 bases at J; junction bases unmatched: 9. Germline V gene sequence: CDR1 SGHKS, CDR2 YYEKEE (reference sequence). Concerning this clone: Antigen: not known.

Indicated time point: newly diagnosed, previously untreated cHL patient sample. Isolated CD8+ T cells were derived from thawed PBMCs through magnetic negative selection. This TCR came from a human donor with classical Hodgkin lymphoma. Sequencing was carried out using CD8+ T cells from blood. The chain uses TRBV5-5 and TRBJ2-3; 10 bases align to TRBD2. The CDR3 protein is CASSTFGLAGADTQYF. CDR3 bases: TGTGCCAGCAGCACGTTTGGCCTAGCGGGAGCAGATACGCAGTATTTT.